The clone carrying this T cell receptor beta chain was found a few times. Its specificity is unknown. As every portion of the isolated RNA was reverse transcribed, the sequencing read expressed TCRB transcripts. Libraries were prepared by immunoSEQ multiplex PCR; TCRdb keeps only in-frame clonotypes and omits some of them. In the table there are approximately 730,000 clones, 13% of which are singletons. Using CD45RO/CCR7/CD25/CD127/CD95/CD27, CD4+ naive, central memory, regulatory and stem cell-like memory cells were sorted. This sample was included in a study of beta chain features in type 1 diabetes. Study details: Age, gender and cell yields were alike across patients and healthy donors.

Study outcomes and limitations: Type 1 diabetes patients had TCRB CDR3s that were shorter (moderately but significantly so) in all four CD4+ subsets. Relative to healthy donors, patients appeared to have naive, central memory and Treg TCRB repertoires that were more similar.

The receptor comes from a man aged 18 to 30 with type 1 diabetes. The sequenced material came from naive CD4+ T cells from blood.

The CDR3 sequence is CAISPGWGAGNEQFF. CDR3 sequence (DNA): TGTGCCATCAGTCCCGGCTGGGGGGCGGGGAATGAGCAGTTCTTC. This chain links TRBV10-3 with TRBJ2-1; TRBD1 or TRBD2 may be the D gene (6 bases each). The germline V gene encodes CDR1 ENHRY and CDR2 SYGVKD. This CDR3 spans 15 amino acids. Trimming took 5 bases from V and 7 from J, leaving 18 bases between them.